Following are 15 T cell receptor beta chains from one sample sequenced in a study of siplizumab effects on memory and regulatory T cells. Repertoires were generated with immunoSEQ multiplex PCR, while TCRdb's copy carries only in-frame clones and drops some. The sample gives 50,000 or so clones, 87% of which show up once; 0.3% to 0.35% is in the top ten. The sequenced sample consisted of naive CD8+ T cells sorted from blood. All receptors derive from a human donor in good health.

The genes are TRBV19 and TRBJ2-1; 7 nucleotides line up with TRBD1. Germline trimming cut 6 bases from V and 3 bases from J; bases unmatched to any gene: 5. The CDR3 sequence is 14 residues long. Germline-derived CDR1 and CDR2 are LNHDA and SQIVND (reference sequence). The DNA for the CDR3 is TGTGCCAGTAGCCCGGCAGGGGGCTACAATGAGCAGTTCTTC. Translation: CASSPAGGYNEQFF.

As regards this clone: The identical CDR3 is also encoded by other nucleotide sequences in the sample. This chain links TRBV5-4 with TRBJ2-7; 7 bases map to TRBD2. The CDR3 has 13 amino acids. CDR1 and CDR2 (germline): SGHNT, YYREEE (reference sequence). V trimming: 5 bases; J trimming: 1 base; junction bases outside the gene matches: 3. The CDR3: CASSFGGSYEQYF. The CDR3 nucleotides are TGTGCCAGCAGTTTCGGGGGGTCCTACGAGCAGTACTTC.

V and J are TRBV25-1 and TRBJ2-1, with D maybe TRBD2 (5 bases). Trimming left V 3 bases short and J 4 bases short, with 10 bases between. CDR1 MGHDK and CDR2 SYGVNS come from the germline V gene. The CDR3 is made up of 14 amino acids. The CDR3 nucleotides are TGTGCCAGCAGTGACACCGGGGTTTACAATGAGCAGTTCTTC. It codes for CASSDTGVYNEQFF.

This chain connects TRBV10-1 to TRBJ2-2; 10 positions match TRBD1. The V gene end was trimmed by 4 bases and the J gene end by 5 bases; junction bases not matched to a gene: 4. Germline values: CDR1 WNHNN, CDR2 SYGVQD (reference sequence). This CDR3 has 15 residues. CDR3 sequence: CASSGRDRGTGELFF. The CDR3 DNA sequence: TGCGCCAGCAGTGGCCGGGACAGGGGAACCGGGGAGCTGTTTTTT.

A single count supports this clone. This chain joins TRBV27 and TRBJ1-1, with D possibly being TRBD1 (6 bases). With 7 bases removed from V and 4 bases from J, the gap between germline ends came to 13 bases. CDR3 size: 13 residues. The germline gives CDR1 MNHEY, CDR2 SMNVEV (reference sequence). The CDR3 loop reads CASMTGGGTEAFF. The CDR3 DNA sequence: TGTGCCAGCATGACAGGAGGTGGCACTGAAGCTTTCTTT.

V usage is TRBV10-1 and J usage is TRBJ2-7; 13 bases align to TRBD2. The CDR3 contains 16 residues. Germline V gene lookup returns CDR1 WNHNN and CDR2 SYGVQD (reference sequence). The ends lost 3 bases at V and 3 bases at J; junction bases unmatched: 5. The CDR3 nucleotides read TGCGCCAGCAGTGAAACTAGCGGGGGGGCGGGCTACGAGCAGTACTTC. It is translated as CASSETSGGAGYEQYF.

CDR3 bases: TGTGCCAGCAGCGGATTCGGGGAGCTGTTTTTT. Translating gives CASSGFGELFF. This chain uses TRBV27 with TRBJ2-2; D call uncertain. The CDR3 length is 11 residues. V was clipped by 6 bases and J by 7 bases, with 6 bases between them. CDR1 is MNHEY and CDR2 is SMNVEV in the germline V gene (reference sequence).

This clone is a singleton in its sample. The rearrangement joins TRBV4-2 to TRBJ2-5, with 10 bases aligning to TRBD2. The tail of the sequence fits TRBJ2-7 better, so the J call may be wrong. The CDR3 has 14 residues. Germline CDR1 LGHNA, CDR2 YNFKEQ. CDR3 coding DNA: TGTGCCAGCAGAGTAGCGGGAGGTCTCTACGAGCAGTACTTC. Its translation is CASRVAGGLYEQYF.

This clone has just one count. The rearrangement links TRBV10-3 to TRBJ1-3, with D hard to call. Trimming removed 0 bases at V and 0 bases at J, with 9 bases between. CDR1 is ENHRY, CDR2 SYGVKD, per germline. The CDR3 runs to 16 residues. The CDR3, as DNA: TGTGCCATCAGTGAGTCCGCAGCCGACTCTGGAAACACCATATATTTT. Translating gives CAISESAADSGNTIYF.

The sample holds a few counts of this clone. The V gene is TRBV9, the J gene TRBJ1-1; D uncertain. V gave up 3 bases and J gave up 4 bases, with 7 bases separating them. This CDR3 spans 12 amino acids. Germline-derived CDR1 and CDR2 are SGDLS and YYNGEE. The CDR3 region has the DNA TGTGCCAGCAGCGGGACGGGCACTGAAGCTTTCTTT. It translates to CASSGTGTEAFF.

CDR3 in amino acids: CASSSRDLPYEQYF. The CDR3 region has the DNA TGTGCCAGCAGCTCCCGGGACCTTCCCTACGAGCAGTACTTC. The chain is built from TRBV11-3 and TRBJ2-7; possibly TRBD1 or TRBD2 for D (5 bases each). CDR1 and CDR2 (germline): SGHNT, YENEEA. The V end lost 4 bases, the J end lost 2 bases, and 12 bases lay between the germline ends. The CDR3 is made up of 14 amino acids.

The rearrangement links TRBV2 to TRBJ2-1; 8 nucleotides align to TRBD2. The CDR3 loop spans 12 amino acids. Per the germline V gene, CDR1 is SNHLY and CDR2 is FYNNEI. V shed 6 bases and J 6 bases; nucleotides not matched to a gene: 1. CDR3 coding DNA: TGTGCCAGCAGCGGGGGGGCCAATGAGCAGTTCTTC. This translates into CASSGGANEQFF. Complete variable domain (other parts from reference TRBV2 and TRBJ2-1): EPEVTQTPSHQVTQMGQEVILRCVPISNHLYFYWYRQILGQKVEFLVSFYNNEISEKSEIFDDQFSVERPDGSNFTLKIRSTKLEDSAMYFCASSGGANEQFFGPGTRLTVL.

This chain uses TRBV6-5 with TRBJ2-7; D not resolved. CDR3 length: 14 residues. V gave up 2 bases and J gave up 3 bases, with 11 bases separating them. Per the germline V gene, CDR1 is MNHEY and CDR2 is SVGAGI. CDR3 residues: CASSYMRWGYEQYF. The CDR3 nucleotides read TGTGCCAGCAGTTACATGCGGTGGGGCTACGAGCAGTACTTC.

The chain recombines TRBV19 with TRBJ2-7; D remains ambiguous. The V and J ends lost 6 bases and 4 bases respectively, with 16 bases between them. This CDR3 comprises 14 residues. Per the germline V gene, CDR1 is LNHDA and CDR2 is SQIVND (reference sequence). CDR3 in amino acids: CASRALASAYEQYF. The CDR3 region has the DNA TGTGCCAGTAGGGCCCTGGCCTCCGCATACGAGCAGTACTTC.

For the CDR3, the DNA is TGTGCCAGCAGTTTGGGCGGTTTCAATGAGCAGTTCTTC. It codes for CASSLGGFNEQFF. The J gene is TRBJ2-1, the V gene TRBV28, with D unresolved. CDR1 MDHEN and CDR2 SYDVKM come from the germline V gene. Trimming removed 3 bases from V and 6 bases from J, with 9 bases in between. The CDR3 totals 13 residues.